This T cell receptor beta chain was sequenced in a study of T-cell memory formation after mild COVID-19 (dated by TCRdb to 2020 to 2022). For context, the study as a whole: TCR sequence clusters from the two donors were largely donor specific. T-cell clones expanding and contracting after mild COVID-19 in a couple of donors were tracked by longitudinal TCRalpha and TCRbeta repertoire sequencing. The cohort was made up of two young adult volunteers, one female and one male, who were previously healthy.

Ficoll-Paque density gradient centrifugation was used to isolate PBMCs. The paper as a whole reports these results and caveats: From day 15 to 85, contracting clones showed balanced CD4/CD8 phenotypes, whereas a second wave of clones that expanded from day 15 to 37 leaned towards CD4+. SARS-CoV-2 specificity was not confirmed for the second-wave clones peaking on day 37. Contracting CD4+ clones appeared mostly in the CM and EM memory subsets, whereas CD8+ clones were enriched in EMRA. The detection of some responding clones in pre-infection memory suggests that pre-existing cross-reactive memory T cells joined the SARS-CoV-2 response. Only a couple of mild cases were covered in the study, and larger cohorts including severe cases with pre-infection samples were considered necessary.

The CDR3 measures 17 amino acids from cysteine to phenylalanine. Of all the DNA, just the CDR3 is kept, 51 bases in frame from base 1. Taken from the germline V gene (reference sequence), the CDR1 and CDR2 loops are SEHNR and FQNEAQ. V loses 3 bases of germline sequence and J loses 7 bases, and the interval between the two ends is 22 bases. Reads for this sample came from an Illumina NovaSeq 6000. cDNA libraries for TCRalpha and TCRbeta were prepared by 5'RACE using constant-segment primers, with sample barcodes and unique molecular identifiers added. Trizol reagent was used to extract RNA from every sample. Library amplification was performed in two PCR steps, and a second sample barcode and Illumina TruSeq adapters were introduced in the second step. Sequencing of libraries was performed on an Illumina NovaSeq with 2 x 150 bp paired-end reads. The paper's processing steps were these. Reads were demultiplexed and collapsed into UMI-guided consensus sequences with migec v1.2.7. Using mixcr v2.1.11, the UMI consensuses were aligned to TRA and TRB V and J templates and assembled into clonotypes. Expanded or contracted clonotypes were those called significant by both edgeR and NoisET, with noise models trained on biological replicates. edgeR calls used a false discovery rate-adjusted p below 0.01 and a log2 fold-change threshold of 1. As an exploratory analysis of dynamics, PCA with hierarchical clustering was applied to max-normalized trajectories of the 1000 most abundant clonotypes. Separately sequenced CD4+ and CD8+ repertoires were used to assign a CD4 or CD8 phenotype to each responding clone. TCRdb reanalyzed the raw reads on its own, using fastp at Q25 for trimming and MiXCR for clone calling, and kept in-frame beta chains. Merged by CDR3 protein, the rows form single entries marked with the most common genes and DNA. TCRdb's processing, not the authors' own work, is the source of the V and J calls. The sample contains approximately 240,000 distinct CDR3 sequences, approximately 16% of them found a single time. The ten most abundant clones make up 3.5% to 4% of the sample.

Details on this clonotype: What this receptor recognizes is not known. No per-base quality is available; no much larger clone lies one base away.

This TCR was recovered from a man between 18 and 29 years old who had mild COVID-19 (a few samples of this study predate the infection). The sample titles of this study are shuffled in the database, so cell type and time point are left out; the donor was told from shared clones. Sequencing was performed on PBMCs or a T cell subset sorted from them (not recorded which). The sequence joins TRBV7-9 to TRBJ2-1; a weak D assignment points to TRBD2 (7 bases agree). This receptor has the CDR3 CASSFRAAGAPGNEQFF. The nucleotide sequence reads as follows: TGTGCCAGCAGCTTCCGAGCCGCGGGGGCCCCAGGTAATGAGCAGTTCTTC.